These 12 T cell receptor beta chains were sequenced from one sample in a study of memory B cells and T cells in multiple sclerosis. The repertoire was sequenced with immunoSEQ multiplex PCR; TCRdb's copy has only in-frame clones and lacks some. The top ten hold roughly 30% of the sample, which has approximately 7,800 clones, roughly 50% seen once. Sample: memory (CD45RO+) CD8+ T cells from blood. All receptors come from a human donor with multiple sclerosis.

The rearrangement links TRBV25-1 to TRBJ1-1; D is uncertain. Trimming cost V 4 bases and J 7 bases, with 13 bases left between them. The germline CDR1 and CDR2 sequences are MGHDK and SYGVNS. The length of the CDR3 is 13 residues. DNA of the CDR3: TGTGCCAGCAGTGGCCCCGGCGGGCATGAAGCTTTCTTT. This sequence encodes CASSGPGGHEAFF.

The chain recombines TRBV7-7 with TRBJ1-4, with a tentative D call TRBD1 (5 bases). This CDR3 contains 18 residues. V lost 3 bases, J lost 2 bases, and 19 bases lay in between. Germline-derived CDR1 and CDR2 are SSHAT and FNYEAQ (reference sequence). The CDR3 nucleotides read TGTGCCAGCAGCTTTGAAATTAAGATGGGGGGGACTAATGAAAAACTGTTTTTT. This translates into CASSFEIKMGGTNEKLFF. The whole variable domain, filled in from reference TRBV7-7 and TRBJ1-4, reads GAGVSQSPRYKVTKRGQDVTLRCDPISSHATLYWYQQALGQGPEFLTYFNYEAQPDKSGLPSDRFSAERPEGSISTLTIQRTEQRDSAMYRCASSFEIKMGGTNEKLFFGSGTQLSVL.

V gene TRBV2 combines with J gene TRBJ2-7, with 7 bases fitting TRBD1. Germline V gene lookup returns CDR1 SNHLY and CDR2 FYNNEI. The CDR3 loop spans 13 amino acids. The V and J ends lost 8 bases and 4 bases, in that order; junction bases with no gene match: 8. The CDR3 nucleotides read TGTGCCAGCGTCAAGGGACAGTTATACGAGCAGTACTTC. The encoded protein is CASVKGQLYEQYF. The full variable domain, its missing parts supplied by reference TRBV2 and TRBJ2-7, is EPEVTQTPSHQVTQMGQEVILRCVPISNHLYFYWYRQILGQKVEFLVSFYNNEISEKSEIFDDQFSVERPDGSNFTLKIRSTKLEDSAMYFCASVKGQLYEQYFGPGTRLTVT.

The sample holds a few counts of this clone. The chain is built from TRBV28 and TRBJ2-3; 11 nucleotides match TRBD2. The V gene's germline CDR1 is MDHEN and CDR2 SYDVKM. The CDR3 is 15 amino acids. V dropped 7 bases and J dropped 2; count of bases not matched to a gene: 5. This CDR3 reads CASIKLAGVTDTQYF. CDR3 in DNA: TGTGCCAGCATTAAACTAGCGGGGGTCACAGATACGCAGTATTTT. The full variable domain, rest sourced from reference TRBV28 and TRBJ2-3, is DVKVTQSSRYLVKRTGEKVFLECVQDMDHENMFWYRQDPGLGLRLIYFSYDVKMKEKGDIPEGYSVSREKKERFSLILESASTNQTSMYLCASIKLAGVTDTQYFGPGTRLTVL.

This sequence joins TRBV19 and TRBJ2-7; 9 nucleotides agree with TRBD1. V was pared by 6 bases and J by 2 bases, with 8 bases of the junction left unmatched. Per the germline V gene, CDR1 is LNHDA and CDR2 is SQIVND (reference sequence). The CDR3 sequence is 15 residues long. DNA of the CDR3: TGTGCCAGTAGAACCAGGGACAGGGCGACCTACGAGCAGTACTTC. Amino acids: CASRTRDRATYEQYF.

The J gene is TRBJ1-1, the V gene TRBV2, with D maybe TRBD1 (6 bases). This CDR3 has 16 amino acids. Germline CDR1 reads SNHLY; CDR2 reads FYNNEI. Trimming took 2 bases from V and 4 from J, leaving 17 bases between them. The CDR3 nucleotides are TGTGCCAGCAGTGAAAGAGTTGGCAGGGGAGCCACTGAAGCTTTCTTT. This translates into CASSERVGRGATEAFF. The complete variable domain, with remaining parts taken from reference TRBV2 and TRBJ1-1, reads EPEVTQTPSHQVTQMGQEVILRCVPISNHLYFYWYRQILGQKVEFLVSFYNNEISEKSEIFDDQFSVERPDGSNFTLKIRSTKLEDSAMYFCASSERVGRGATEAFFGQGTRLTVV.

V is TRBV11-2 and J is TRBJ1-1; D uncertain. CDR3 length: 13 residues. The germline CDR1 and CDR2 sequences are SGHAT and FQNNGV. V was clipped by 0 bases and J by 5 bases, with 7 bases between them. Here the CDR3 reads CASSLDLTTEAFF. As DNA, the CDR3 is TGTGCCAGCAGCTTAGATTTAACAACTGAAGCTTTCTTT.

The V call is TRBV29-1, the J call TRBJ2-3; D might be TRBD2 (7 bases). Between the trimmed V and J ends, which lost 7 bases and 3 bases, there was a span of 17 bases. Germline V gene data show CDR1 as SQVTM and CDR2 as ANQGSEA. This CDR3 is built from 14 residues. The CDR3 sequence is CSAAYGGTTDTQYF. The CDR3 DNA is TGCAGCGCCGCATACGGGGGGACAACAGATACGCAGTATTTT.

This clone was observed a few times. The chain uses TRBV9 and TRBJ2-1; TRBD2 matches 7 bases. The length of the CDR3 is 13 residues. Germline loops: CDR1 SGDLS, CDR2 YYNGEE. After removal of 4 bases from V and 8 bases from J, the junction contained 6 bases not matched to a gene. CDR3 bases: TGTGCCAGCAGCAGGGGAGGGATCGATGAGCAGTTCTTC. Protein product: CASSRGGIDEQFF.

The J gene is TRBJ1-4, the V gene TRBV11-2; D remains ambiguous. This CDR3 is built from 17 residues. Germline lookup yields CDR1 SGHAT and CDR2 FQNNGV. Trimming stripped 0 bases from V and 6 bases from J, with 17 bases between. CDR3 coding DNA: TGTGCCAGCAGCTTAGACCAGGCGCCGAGGGTGGATGAAAAACTGTTTTTT. Residues: CASSLDQAPRVDEKLFF.

This clone was seen just once. The chain couples TRBV28 to TRBJ2-1; 7 positions agree with TRBD1. Germline CDR1 MDHEN, CDR2 SYDVKM. The CDR3 totals 14 residues. With 2 bases clipped from V and 3 bases from J, the junction kept 1 base outside the gene matches. CDR3 in amino acids: CASSLGDSYNEQFF. CDR3 DNA sequence: TGTGCCAGCAGTTTAGGGGACAGCTACAATGAGCAGTTCTTC.

This chain connects TRBV6-1 to TRBJ2-1, with 9 bases that match TRBD2. Germline CDR1 MNHNS, CDR2 SASEGT. V lost 7 bases and J lost 8; bases outside the gene matches: 9. The CDR3 is 14 amino acids. The CDR3 coding sequence is TGTGCCAGCACCCTTAGCGGGGGTCTTGATGAGCAGTTCTTC. Translation gives CASTLSGGLDEQFF.